The rows below give T cell receptor beta chains drawn from one sample of a study of siplizumab effects on memory and regulatory T cells. Sequencing used immunoSEQ multiplex PCR; TCRdb keeps in-frame clones, though not all of them. This sample yields approximately 28,000 clones, of which 84% are seen a single time; around 25% belongs to the top ten. The material sequenced was memory CD4+ T cells sorted from blood. The receptors were gathered from a human donor in good health. CDR3s include the opening cysteine and the closing phenylalanine or tryptophan. Fields, in order: J gene, CDR3 length, V gene, D gene, clone size, CDR3 DNA, CDR3 protein. D genes are given only for firm matches. Only some rows state a clone size, as once, few, many or a class for expanded clones.

J: TRBJ2-7; length: 14; V: TRBV28; D: NA; size: NA; DNA: TGTGCCAGCAGTCCGTGGGGGCCTACCTACGAGCAGTACTTC; CDR3: CASSPWGPTYEQYF
J: TRBJ2-3; length: 15; V: TRBV29-1; D: NA; size: NA; DNA: TGCAGCGTTGTAACACATTTGCGGCGCACAGATACGCAGTATTTT; CDR3: CSVVTHLRRTDTQYF
J: TRBJ2-5; length: 11; V: TRBV14; D: NA; size: NA; DNA: TGTGCCAGCAGCGTTACGGGGACCCAGTACTTC; CDR3: CASSVTGTQYF
J: TRBJ1-1; length: 14; V: TRBV7-6; D: NA; size: NA; DNA: TGTGCCAGCAGCGCGACAGCTTTGGGCACTGAAGCTTTCTTT; CDR3: CASSATALGTEAFF
J: TRBJ2-1; length: 15; V: TRBV13; D: NA; size: NA; DNA: TGTGCCAGCAGCTCCGTGTCTGGTTCCTACAATGAGCAGTTCTTC; CDR3: CASSSVSGSYNEQFF
J: TRBJ1-1; length: 15; V: TRBV4-3; D: TRBD1; size: NA; DNA: TGCGCCAGCAGGCCGCAGGGGGCGCTGAACACTGAAGCTTTCTTT; CDR3: CASRPQGALNTEAFF
J: TRBJ1-1; length: 14; V: TRBV6-5; D: TRBD1; size: once; DNA: TGTGCCAGCAGTACAACAGGGGTGAACACTGAAGCTTTCTTT; CDR3: CASSTTGVNTEAFF
J: TRBJ2-1; length: 15; V: TRBV18; D: TRBD1; size: NA; DNA: TGTGCCAGCTCACCACCGGGACAGGCCTACAATGAGCAGTTCTTC; CDR3: CASSPPGQAYNEQFF
J: TRBJ1-3; length: 13; V: TRBV2; D: NA; size: few; DNA: TGTGCCAGCAGTCGCGGCTCTGGAAACACCATATATTTT; CDR3: CASSRGSGNTIYF
J: TRBJ2-5; length: 14; V: TRBV29-1; D: TRBD2; size: NA; DNA: TGCAGCTCAACGAGCGGGAGTGGACAAGAGACCCAGTACTTC; CDR3: CSSTSGSGQETQYF
J: TRBJ2-1; length: 14; V: TRBV5-1; D: TRBD2; size: NA; DNA: TGCGCCAGCAGCTTGGGGCTAGCGGGGTTGGAGCAGTTCTTC; CDR3: CASSLGLAGLEQFF
J: TRBJ1-4; length: 14; V: TRBV6-1; D: NA; size: NA; DNA: TGTGCCAGCAGTCCCCGGGCGGCTAATGAAAAACTGTTTTTT; CDR3: CASSPRAANEKLFF
J: TRBJ1-1; length: 14; V: TRBV6-5; D: TRBD1; size: NA; DNA: TGTGCCAGCAGTCTAGACAGGGGGTTCACTGAAGCTTTCTTT; CDR3: CASSLDRGFTEAFF
J: TRBJ2-1; length: 17; V: TRBV5-1; D: TRBD2; size: NA; DNA: TGCGCCAGCAGCGTGGGGACTAGCGGATACTCCTACAATGAGCAGTTCTTC; CDR3: CASSVGTSGYSYNEQFF
J: TRBJ2-1; length: 13; V: TRBV10-2; D: NA; size: NA; DNA: TGCGCCAGCAGTGAGTCCGCTAGCCGTGAGCAGTTCTTC; CDR3: CASSESASREQFF
J: TRBJ1-1; length: 10; V: TRBV21-1; D: NA; size: NA; DNA: TGTGCCAGACTGGTCGCTGAAGCTTTCTTT; CDR3: CARLVAEAFF
J: TRBJ1-2; length: 12; V: TRBV19; D: NA; size: NA; DNA: TGTGCCGTCCGTCCGGAATACGATGGCTACACCTTC; CDR3: CAVRPEYDGYTF
J: TRBJ2-3; length: 15; V: TRBV7-2; D: NA; size: NA; DNA: TGTGCCAGCAGCTTATTCGGGAGTTCAGGAGATACGCAGTATTTT; CDR3: CASSLFGSSGDTQYF
J: TRBJ2-2; length: 15; V: TRBV5-4; D: TRBD2; size: NA; DNA: TGTGCCAGCAGCTCCACTAGCGGGCGTACCGGGGAGCTGTTTTTT; CDR3: CASSSTSGRTGELFF
J: TRBJ2-3; length: 17; V: TRBV4-1; D: NA; size: NA; DNA: TGCGCCAGCAGCCAAGATCGAGTCGGCCGGAGCACAGATACGCAGTATTTT; CDR3: CASSQDRVGRSTDTQYF
J: TRBJ1-4; length: 14; V: TRBV18; D: NA; size: NA; DNA: TGTGCCAGCTCACCACCGGGTGGAATTGAAAAACTATTTTTT; CDR3: CASSPPGGIEKLFF
J: TRBJ1-1; length: 15; V: TRBV5-4; D: TRBD1; size: NA; DNA: TGTGCCAGCAGCTTCGACAGGGGGCGCGGCACTGAAGCTTTCTTT; CDR3: CASSFDRGRGTEAFF
J: TRBJ1-2; length: 14; V: TRBV6-5; D: TRBD1; size: NA; DNA: TGTGCCAGCAGTTCCACGGGGACAGGATATGGCTACACCTTC; CDR3: CASSSTGTGYGYTF
J: TRBJ1-1; length: 15; V: TRBV28; D: NA; size: NA; DNA: TGTGCCAGCAGTTTATCGGGGTCTTTGAACACTGAAGCTTTCTTT; CDR3: CASSLSGSLNTEAFF
J: TRBJ2-7; length: 15; V: TRBV6-1; D: TRBD2; size: NA; DNA: TGTGCCAGCAGTGTTTCTAGCGGGAGGATCCACGAGCAGTACTTC; CDR3: CASSVSSGRIHEQYF
J: TRBJ1-4; length: 14; V: TRBV11-3; D: NA; size: NA; DNA: TGTGCCAGCAGCTTCGGGACATCTAATGAAAAACTGTTTTTT; CDR3: CASSFGTSNEKLFF
J: TRBJ2-2; length: 15; V: TRBV9; D: TRBD2; size: NA; DNA: TGTGCCAGCAGCGTAAGGACTAGCGGGATCGGGGAGCTGTTTTTT; CDR3: CASSVRTSGIGELFF
J: TRBJ2-7; length: 17; V: TRBV30; D: TRBD1; size: NA; DNA: TGTGCCTGGAGTCGTCCCGACAGGGGCGGACTACACTACGAGCAGTACTTC; CDR3: CAWSRPDRGGLHYEQYF
J: TRBJ2-7; length: 13; V: TRBV2; D: NA; size: few; DNA: TGTGCCAGCACGGAGCGGAGCTCCTACGAGCAGTACTTC; CDR3: CASTERSSYEQYF
J: TRBJ1-1; length: 10; V: TRBV29-1; D: NA; size: NA; DNA: TGCAGCGTGGATACAGTGAAAGCTTTCTTT; CDR3: CSVDTVKAFF
J: TRBJ1-5; length: 13; V: TRBV7-9; D: NA; size: NA; DNA: TGTGCCAGCAGCCTCGGGGGGGAACAGCCCCAGCATTTT; CDR3: CASSLGGEQPQHF
J: TRBJ2-7; length: 12; V: TRBV7-9; D: NA; size: once; DNA: TGTGCCAGCAGCCTCGGACAGTACGAGCAGTACTTC; CDR3: CASSLGQYEQYF
J: TRBJ1-6; length: 17; V: TRBV30; D: NA; size: NA; DNA: TGTGCCTGGAGTGTATTGCAGGGGTCATCCTATAATTCACCCCTCCACTTT; CDR3: CAWSVLQGSSYNSPLHF
J: TRBJ2-3; length: 15; V: TRBV11-1; D: TRBD2; size: NA; DNA: TGTGCCAGCAGGGCCGGGACTAGCGATTCAGATACGCAGTATTTT; CDR3: CASRAGTSDSDTQYF
J: TRBJ1-2; length: 14; V: TRBV7-2; D: TRBD1; size: NA; DNA: TGTGCCAGCAGCTCGCAGGGGGTGTTGTATGGCTACACCTTC; CDR3: CASSSQGVLYGYTF
J: TRBJ2-2; length: 14; V: TRBV9; D: NA; size: NA; DNA: TGTGCCAGCAGCCCCCTGGGAGACACCGGGGAGCTGTTTTTT; CDR3: CASSPLGDTGELFF
J: TRBJ2-2; length: 15; V: TRBV9; D: NA; size: once; DNA: TGTGCCAGCAGCGTAAGGACAGATAACACCGGGGAGCTGTTTTTT; CDR3: CASSVRTDNTGELFF
J: TRBJ2-2; length: 13; V: TRBV5-8; D: NA; size: NA; DNA: TGTGCCAGCAGCTCGTGGGGCACCGGGGAGCTGTTTTTT; CDR3: CASSSWGTGELFF
J: TRBJ2-7; length: 16; V: TRBV18; D: NA; size: NA; DNA: TGTGCCAGCTCACCCTTCGGACAGTCAACCGCTTACGAGCAGTACTTC; CDR3: CASSPFGQSTAYEQYF
J: TRBJ1-3; length: 16; V: TRBV30; D: NA; size: NA; DNA: TGTGCCTGGAGTGTATGGTCTGGGCGACGGGGAAACACCATATATTTT; CDR3: CAWSVWSGRRGNTIYF
J: TRBJ1-3; length: 13; V: TRBV9; D: NA; size: NA; DNA: TGTGCCAGCAGCGTAGAGCCGGGAAACACCATATATTTT; CDR3: CASSVEPGNTIYF
J: TRBJ2-5; length: 13; V: TRBV7-3; D: NA; size: few; DNA: TGTGCCAGCAGCAGGACGGTGGCAGAGACCCAGTACTTC; CDR3: CASSRTVAETQYF
J: TRBJ2-3; length: 14; V: TRBV30; D: TRBD2; size: NA; DNA: TGTGCCTGGAGTGTATGGGTAGCGGGAAGGACGCAGTATTTT; CDR3: CAWSVWVAGRTQYF
J: TRBJ2-5; length: 12; V: TRBV23-1; D: NA; size: NA; DNA: TGCGCCAGCGCCCGGAACCAAGAGACCCAGTACTTC; CDR3: CASARNQETQYF
J: TRBJ2-3; length: 18; V: TRBV7-2; D: TRBD2; size: NA; DNA: TGTGCCAGCAGCTCTAAACCGGGACTAGCGGGAACTAGAGATACGCAGTATTTT; CDR3: CASSSKPGLAGTRDTQYF
J: TRBJ2-1; length: 15; V: TRBV7-2; D: TRBD2; size: NA; DNA: TGTGCCAGCAGCCCCCGTACTAGCGGGTACAATGAGCAGTTCTTC; CDR3: CASSPRTSGYNEQFF
J: TRBJ2-2; length: 15; V: TRBV18; D: TRBD1; size: NA; DNA: TGTGCCAGCTCGCAGACAGGGGGCGATACCGGGGAGCTGTTTTTT; CDR3: CASSQTGGDTGELFF